This T cell receptor beta chain was sequenced for a study of shared clonotypes between healthy human individuals. Study conclusions and caveats: A handful of donors showed sharing of approximately 5% of naive CD4 clonotypes. Clonotypes not shared had lower generation probabilities than those common to all four donors. Investigators collected only blood, and repertoires in tissues likely differ.

Points on this clone: Its antigen is unidentified.

The assay was immunoSEQ multiplex PCR, and TCRdb's table has in-frame clones only and misses some. The top ten hold approximately 0.4% of the sample, which has 2 million to 2.5 million clones, 93% seen once. The material sequenced was naive CD4+ T cells from PBMCs. Subset indicated: CD45RA+ positively selected. The sequence was collected from a man between 18 and 35 years old in good health. Some clones in this sample may be carry-over from other donors' samples.

CDR3 amino acids: CASSLGSSGQGNTIYF. DNA for the CDR3: TGCGCCAGCAGCTTGGGTTCATCGGGGCAAGGAAACACCATATATTTT. The chain recombines TRBV5-1 with TRBJ1-3; possibly TRBD1 for D (5 bases). The germline CDR1 and CDR2 sequences are SGHRS and YFSETQ. V lost 0 bases and J lost 4, with 14 bases in between. The CDR3 is 16 residues long.